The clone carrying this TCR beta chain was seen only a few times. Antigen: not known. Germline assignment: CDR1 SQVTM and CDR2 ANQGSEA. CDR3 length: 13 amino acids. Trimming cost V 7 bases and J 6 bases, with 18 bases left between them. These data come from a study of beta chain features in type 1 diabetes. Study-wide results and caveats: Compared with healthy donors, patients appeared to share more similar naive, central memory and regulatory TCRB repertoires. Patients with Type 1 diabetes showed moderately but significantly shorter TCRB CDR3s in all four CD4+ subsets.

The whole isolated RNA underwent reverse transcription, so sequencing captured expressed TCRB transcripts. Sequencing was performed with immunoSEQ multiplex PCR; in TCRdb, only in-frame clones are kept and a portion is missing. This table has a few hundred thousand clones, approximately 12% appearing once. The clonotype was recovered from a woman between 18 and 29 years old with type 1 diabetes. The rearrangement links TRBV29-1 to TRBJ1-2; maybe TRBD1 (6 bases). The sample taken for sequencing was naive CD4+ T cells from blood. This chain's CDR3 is CSAEETGSDGYTF. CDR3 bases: TGCAGCGCAGAGGAAACAGGGTCGGATGGCTACACCTTC.